This passage covers 14 T cell receptor beta chains from one sample sequenced in a study of cytomegalovirus exposure and HLA in healthy donors. 13 Jbeta primers and 60 Vbeta primers were used for the PCR. Profiled with immunoSEQ multiplex PCR; TCRdb holds only in-frame clones, not every one. The sample includes 80,000 to 100,000 clones, 74% of them seen just once. The sample consisted of PBMCs. The receptors were gathered from a man younger than 40 in good health and CMV-seropositive.

The chain is built from TRBV5-6 and TRBJ1-5; D is unclear. The germline V and J ends were trimmed by 1 base and 0 bases, with 8 bases remaining between them. CDR3 length equals 15 residues. CDR1 is SGHDT and CDR2 is YYEEEE in the germline V gene. The CDR3: CASSLHSYSNQPQHF. DNA of the CDR3: TGTGCCAGCAGCTTGCACAGCTATAGCAATCAGCCCCAGCATTTT.

This chain joins TRBV9 and TRBJ2-5, with a weak D call TRBD1 (6 bases). V dropped 3 bases and J dropped 5 bases, with 20 bases sitting between them. The CDR3 runs to 16 residues. Looked up from germline, CDR1 is SGDLS and CDR2 is YYNGEE. CDR3 nucleotide sequence: TGTGCCAGCAGCGAGAGTGGGTCAGGGACACAGGAGACCCAGTACTTC. This codes for CASSESGSGTQETQYF.

This clone was observed once. V usage is TRBV6-5 and J usage is TRBJ2-5; D remains ambiguous. Trimming shortened V by 0 bases and J by 7 bases, and 12 bases separated the two germline ends. The CDR3 length is 14 residues. The germline V gene has CDR1 MNHEY and CDR2 SVGAGI. The CDR3 DNA follows: TGTGCCAGCAGTTACTCAACTTCTAGTGGGACCCAGTACTTC. It yields the protein CASSYSTSSGTQYF.

The chain carries TRBV6-6 and TRBJ1-5, with no clear D. Trimming cost V 0 bases and J 4 bases, with 13 bases left between them. This CDR3 comprises 16 residues. Germline V lookup: CDR1 MNHNY, CDR2 SVGAGI (reference sequence). The CDR3 bases are TGTGCCAGCAGTTACTCGGAAAAGGCTAGAAATCAGCCCCAGCATTTT. This gives the protein CASSYSEKARNQPQHF.

The genes are TRBV5-8 and TRBJ2-1; a weak D match, TRBD2 (6 bases). Germline V gene sequence: CDR1 SGHTS, CDR2 YDEGEE. Trimming shortened V by 5 bases and J by 0 bases, and 18 bases separated the two germline ends. There are 17 residues in the CDR3. The DNA of the CDR3 is TGTGCCAGCAGTTTCGATGGAGGGAGGAGCTCCTACAATGAGCAGTTCTTC. The encoded protein is CASSFDGGRSSYNEQFF. The variable domain in full, with the rest retrieved from reference TRBV5-8 and TRBJ2-1, is EAGVTQSPTHLIKTRGQQATLRCSPISGHTSVYWYQQALGLGLQFLLWYDEGEERNRGNFPPRFSGRQFPNYSSELNVNALELEDSALYLCASSFDGGRSSYNEQFFGPGTRLTVL.

CDR3 amino acids: CASSEKKRGQGVQPQHF. In DNA form, the CDR3 reads TGTGCCAGCAGTGAAAAAAAGCGGGGACAGGGGGTGCAGCCCCAGCATTTT. The chain employs TRBV6-1 and TRBJ1-5, with 11 bases that match TRBD1. There are 17 residues in the CDR3. Germline V gene data show CDR1 as MNHNS and CDR2 as SASEGT. The V gene end was trimmed by 2 bases and the J gene end by 7 bases; junction bases not matched to a gene: 10.

The chain carries TRBV30 and TRBJ1-2; TRBD1 matches 7 bases. The CDR3 is made up of 14 amino acids. The junction had 14 bases not matched to a gene; V was cut back by 8 bases and J by 5 bases. From germline, CDR1 is GTSNPN and CDR2 SVGIG (reference sequence). The CDR3 region is CAREGDRELYGYTF. CDR3 coding DNA: TGTGCCCGCGAGGGAGACAGGGAGCTATATGGCTACACCTTC.

A few counts support this clone. This chain links TRBV7-8 with TRBJ1-1, with D possibly being TRBD1 (6 bases). The CDR3 consists of 12 residues. Germline CDR1 reads SGHVS; CDR2 reads FQNEAQ. V was trimmed by 3 bases and J by 10 bases, leaving 12 bases between them. CDR3 residues: CASSFGDNLAFF. For the CDR3, the DNA is TGTGCCAGCAGCTTTGGGGACAACCTAGCTTTCTTT.

This clone occurred once. V and J are TRBV5-1 and TRBJ1-1, with TRBD1 matching over 9 bases. There are 13 residues in the CDR3. Trimming at V came to 4 bases and at J to 4 bases, leaving 2 bases not matched to a gene. The V gene's germline CDR1 is SGHRS and CDR2 YFSETQ. The CDR3 bases are TGCGCCAGCAGCCTGACAGGGGGCACTGAAGCTTTCTTT. Protein product: CASSLTGGTEAFF.

The CDR3 reads CASSASGGGGSDTQYF. As DNA, the CDR3 is TGTGCCAGCAGCGCAAGCGGGGGGGGAGGGTCAGATACGCAGTATTTT. This rearrangement joins TRBV9 to TRBJ2-3; 10 bases map to TRBD2. Germline V gene data show CDR1 as SGDLS and CDR2 as YYNGEE. J lost 4 bases, V lost 3 bases, and 8 bases had no gene match. This CDR3 is 16 amino acids long.

This chain joins TRBV19 and TRBJ1-5; D is perhaps TRBD1 (5 bases). Germline V gene lookup returns CDR1 LNHDA and CDR2 SQIVND (reference sequence). V gave up 3 bases and J gave up 7 bases, with 16 bases separating them. The CDR3 covers 15 residues. The CDR3 loop is CASSISWGGGQPQHF. DNA for the CDR3: TGTGCCAGTAGTATCTCCTGGGGGGGAGGGCAGCCCCAGCATTTT.

V usage is TRBV19 and J usage is TRBJ1-3, with a possible D match to TRBD1 (5 bases). Trimming removed 7 bases from V and 0 bases from J, with 16 bases in between. CDR3 length: 16 amino acids. Germline CDR1 reads LNHDA; CDR2 reads SQIVND (reference sequence). The CDR3 region has the DNA TGTGCCAGTACCCGCGGTCGGACAAGCTCTGGAAACACCATATATTTT. This sequence encodes CASTRGRTSSGNTIYF.

The chain joins TRBV28 to TRBJ1-5; perhaps TRBD1 as D (6 bases). Per the germline V gene, CDR1 is MDHEN and CDR2 is SYDVKM. The CDR3 length is 15 residues. V was cut by 6 bases and J by 6 bases, with 18 bases left in between. The CDR3 protein is CASRSNGRGGQPQHF. The CDR3 DNA sequence: TGTGCCAGCAGGTCTAATGGTAGGGGGGGTCAGCCCCAGCATTTT.

A few counts support this clone. The chain uses TRBV27 and TRBJ2-2; D is perhaps TRBD2 (5 bases). The CDR3 is 15 residues long. V lost 7 bases, J lost 5 bases, and 17 bases lay in between. CDR1 MNHEY and CDR2 SMNVEV come from the germline V gene (reference sequence). CDR3 in DNA: TGTGCCAGCACCTCGAAGAGGGCTTCAACCGGGGAGCTGTTTTTT. The encoded protein is CASTSKRASTGELFF.